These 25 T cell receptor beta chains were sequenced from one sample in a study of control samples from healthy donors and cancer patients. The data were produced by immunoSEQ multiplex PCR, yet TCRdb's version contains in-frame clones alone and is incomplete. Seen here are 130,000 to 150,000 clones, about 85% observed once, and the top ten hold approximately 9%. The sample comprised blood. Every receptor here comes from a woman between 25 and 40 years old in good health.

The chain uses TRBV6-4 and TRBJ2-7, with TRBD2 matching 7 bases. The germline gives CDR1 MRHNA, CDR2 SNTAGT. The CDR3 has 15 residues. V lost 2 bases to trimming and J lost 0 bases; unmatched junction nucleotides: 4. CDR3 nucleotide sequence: TGTGCCAGCAGTGACGTCCGGGACTACTCCTACGAGCAGTACTTC. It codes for CASSDVRDYSYEQYF.

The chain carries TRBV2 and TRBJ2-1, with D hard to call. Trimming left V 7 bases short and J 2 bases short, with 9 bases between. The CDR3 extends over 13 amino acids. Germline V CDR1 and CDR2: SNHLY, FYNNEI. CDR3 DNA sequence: TGTGCCAGCAATGTTGGTACCTACAATGAGCAGTTCTTC. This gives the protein CASNVGTYNEQFF.

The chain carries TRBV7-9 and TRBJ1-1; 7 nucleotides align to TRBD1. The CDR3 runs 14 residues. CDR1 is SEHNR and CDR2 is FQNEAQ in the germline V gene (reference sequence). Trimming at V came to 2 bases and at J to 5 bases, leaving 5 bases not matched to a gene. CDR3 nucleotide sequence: TGTGCCAGCAGCTTAAAACAGGGGCGGACTGAAGCTTTCTTT. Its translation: CASSLKQGRTEAFF.

CDR3 bases: TGTGCCTGGAGGGGGTACACTGAAGCTTTCTTT. Protein: CAWRGYTEAFF. This chain connects TRBV30 to TRBJ1-1; no firm D call. Between the trimmed V and J ends, which lost 3 bases and 3 bases, there was a span of 5 bases. CDR1 is GTSNPN and CDR2 is SVGIG in the germline V gene (reference sequence). This CDR3 is 11 amino acids long.

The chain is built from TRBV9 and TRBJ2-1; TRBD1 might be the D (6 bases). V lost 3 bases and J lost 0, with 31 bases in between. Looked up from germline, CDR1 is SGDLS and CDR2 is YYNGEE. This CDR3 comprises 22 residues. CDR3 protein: CASSGAQVVAGEGGRSYNEQFF. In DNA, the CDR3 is TGTGCCAGCAGCGGAGCTCAGGTGGTGGCAGGGGAAGGCGGCCGCTCCTACAATGAGCAGTTCTTC.

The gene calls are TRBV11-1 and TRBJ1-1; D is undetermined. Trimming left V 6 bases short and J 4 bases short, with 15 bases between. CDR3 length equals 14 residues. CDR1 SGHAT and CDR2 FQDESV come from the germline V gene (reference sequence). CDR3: CASRFDLQSTEAFF. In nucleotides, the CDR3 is TGTGCCAGCAGATTCGACCTGCAGAGCACTGAAGCTTTCTTT.

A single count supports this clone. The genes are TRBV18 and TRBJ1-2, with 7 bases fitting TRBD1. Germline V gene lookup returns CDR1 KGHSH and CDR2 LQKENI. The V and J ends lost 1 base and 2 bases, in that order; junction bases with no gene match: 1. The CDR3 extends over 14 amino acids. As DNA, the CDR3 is TGTGCCAGCTCACCACAGACAGGGAACTATGGCTACACCTTC. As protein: CASSPQTGNYGYTF.

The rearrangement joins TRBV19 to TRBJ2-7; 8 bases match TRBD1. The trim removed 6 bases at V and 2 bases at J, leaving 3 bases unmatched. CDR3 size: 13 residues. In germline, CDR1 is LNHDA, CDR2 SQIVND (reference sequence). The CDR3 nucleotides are TGTGCCAGTAGCGACAGGGGTCCCTACGAGCAGTACTTC. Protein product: CASSDRGPYEQYF.

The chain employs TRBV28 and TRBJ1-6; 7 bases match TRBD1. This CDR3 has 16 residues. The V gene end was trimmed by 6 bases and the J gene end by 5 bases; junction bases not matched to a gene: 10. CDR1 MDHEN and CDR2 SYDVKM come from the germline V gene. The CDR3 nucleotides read TGTGCCAGCAGGAACACAGGGGTTGTAGATAATTCACCCCTCCACTTT. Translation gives CASRNTGVVDNSPLHF.

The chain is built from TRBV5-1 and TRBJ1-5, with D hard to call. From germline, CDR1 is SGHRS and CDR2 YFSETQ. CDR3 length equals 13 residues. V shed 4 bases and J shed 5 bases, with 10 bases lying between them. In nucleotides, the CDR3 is TGCGCCAGCAGCCCCGAACCCGATCAGCCCCAGCATTTT. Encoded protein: CASSPEPDQPQHF.

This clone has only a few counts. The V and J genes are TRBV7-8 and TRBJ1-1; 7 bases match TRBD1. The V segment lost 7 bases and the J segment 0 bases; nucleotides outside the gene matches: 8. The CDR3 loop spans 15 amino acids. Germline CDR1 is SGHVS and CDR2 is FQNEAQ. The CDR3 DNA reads TGTGCCAGCATCCATTCGGGACAGATGAACACTGAAGCTTTCTTT. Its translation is CASIHSGQMNTEAFF.

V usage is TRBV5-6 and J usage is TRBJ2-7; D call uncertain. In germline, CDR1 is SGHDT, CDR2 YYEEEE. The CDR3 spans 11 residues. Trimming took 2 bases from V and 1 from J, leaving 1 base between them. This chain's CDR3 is CASSFSYEQYF. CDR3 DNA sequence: TGTGCCAGCAGCTTTTCCTACGAGCAGTACTTC.

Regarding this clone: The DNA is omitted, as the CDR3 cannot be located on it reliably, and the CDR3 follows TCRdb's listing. CDR3 residues: CASSTSVHGYTF. The chain carries TRBV6-5 and TRBJ1-2. The CDR3 spans 12 amino acids, including both terminal residues. Germline V gene lookup returns CDR1 MNHEY and CDR2 SVGAGI.

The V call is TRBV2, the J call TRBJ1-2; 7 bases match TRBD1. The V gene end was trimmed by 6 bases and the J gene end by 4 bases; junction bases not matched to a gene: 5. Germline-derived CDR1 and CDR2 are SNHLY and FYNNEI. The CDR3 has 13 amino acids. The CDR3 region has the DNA TGTGCCAGCAGGGGGGGACAGAGCTATGGCTACACCTTC. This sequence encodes CASRGGQSYGYTF.

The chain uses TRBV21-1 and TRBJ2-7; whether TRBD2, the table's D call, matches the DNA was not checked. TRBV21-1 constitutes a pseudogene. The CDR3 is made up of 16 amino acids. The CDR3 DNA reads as TGTGCCAGCAGCAAAGTTGGCGGGAGGTACTCCTACGAGCAGTACTTC. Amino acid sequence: CASSKVGGRYSYEQYF.

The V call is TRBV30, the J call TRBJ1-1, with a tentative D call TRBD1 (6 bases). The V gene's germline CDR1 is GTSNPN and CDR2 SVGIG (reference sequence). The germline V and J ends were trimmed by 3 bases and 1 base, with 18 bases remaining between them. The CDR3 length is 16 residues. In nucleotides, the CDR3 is TGTGCCTGGAGGGGCCGCCGTACAGGGAAGAACACTGAAGCTTTCTTT. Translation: CAWRGRRTGKNTEAFF.

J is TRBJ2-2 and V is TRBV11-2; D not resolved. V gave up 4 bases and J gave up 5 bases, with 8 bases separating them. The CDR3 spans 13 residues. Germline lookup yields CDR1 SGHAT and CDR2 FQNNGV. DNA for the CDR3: TGTGCCAGCAGCTCAGACACGACCGGGGAGCTGTTTTTT. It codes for CASSSDTTGELFF.

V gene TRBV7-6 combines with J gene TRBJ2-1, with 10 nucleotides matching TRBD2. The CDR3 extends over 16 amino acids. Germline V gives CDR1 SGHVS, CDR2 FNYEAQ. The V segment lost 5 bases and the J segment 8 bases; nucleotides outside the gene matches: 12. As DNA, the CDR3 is TGTGCCAGCAGCGCCGCGGAGCGGGAGGGCCGCTATGAGCAGTTCTTC. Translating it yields CASSAAEREGRYEQFF.

CDR3 sequence (DNA): TGTGCCAGCAGCCCGATGAAACGAGGTAAAACTGAAGCTTTCTTT. Translation: CASSPMKRGKTEAFF. The gene calls are TRBV7-8 and TRBJ1-1; D ambiguous. CDR3 length: 15 residues. Germline V gene lookup returns CDR1 SGHVS and CDR2 FQNEAQ. Trimming left V 5 bases short and J 5 bases short, with 18 bases between.

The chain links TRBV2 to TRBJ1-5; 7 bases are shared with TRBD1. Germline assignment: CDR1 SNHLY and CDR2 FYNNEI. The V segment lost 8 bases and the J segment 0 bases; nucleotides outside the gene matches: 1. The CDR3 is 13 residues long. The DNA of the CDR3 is TGTGCCAGCGGACAGGCTAGCAATCAGCCCCAGCATTTT. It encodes CASGQASNQPQHF.

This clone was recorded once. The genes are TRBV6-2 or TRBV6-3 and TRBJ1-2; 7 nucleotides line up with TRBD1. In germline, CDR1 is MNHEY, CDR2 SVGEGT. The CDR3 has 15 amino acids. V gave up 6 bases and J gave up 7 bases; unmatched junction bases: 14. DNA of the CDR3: TGTGCCAGCAGCCCACAGGGGCCACGAAGGGCTGGCTACACCTTC. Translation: CASSPQGPRRAGYTF.

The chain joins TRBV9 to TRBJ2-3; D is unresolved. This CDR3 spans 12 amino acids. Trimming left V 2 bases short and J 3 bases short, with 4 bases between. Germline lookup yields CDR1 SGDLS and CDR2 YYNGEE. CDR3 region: CASSVQTDTQYF. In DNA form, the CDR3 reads TGTGCCAGCAGCGTCCAAACAGATACGCAGTATTTT.

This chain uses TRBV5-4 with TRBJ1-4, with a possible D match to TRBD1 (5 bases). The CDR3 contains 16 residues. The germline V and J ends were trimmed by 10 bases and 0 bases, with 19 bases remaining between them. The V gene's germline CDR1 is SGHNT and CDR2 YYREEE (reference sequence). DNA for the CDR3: TGTGCCGCCAAAGGGGACGGACCGGCAACTAATGAAAAACTGTTTTTT. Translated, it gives CAAKGDGPATNEKLFF.

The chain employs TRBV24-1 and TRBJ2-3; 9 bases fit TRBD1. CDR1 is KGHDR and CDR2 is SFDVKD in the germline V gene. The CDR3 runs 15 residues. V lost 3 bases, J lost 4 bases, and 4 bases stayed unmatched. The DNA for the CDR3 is TGTGCCACCAGTGATATACAGGGGGCTGCAGATACGCAGTATTTT. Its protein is CATSDIQGAADTQYF.

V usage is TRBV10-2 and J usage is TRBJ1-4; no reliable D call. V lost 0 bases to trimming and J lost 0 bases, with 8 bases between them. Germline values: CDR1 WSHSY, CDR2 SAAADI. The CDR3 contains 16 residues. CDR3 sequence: CASSESPGATNEKLFF. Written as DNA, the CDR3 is TGCGCCAGCAGTGAGTCACCGGGAGCAACTAATGAAAAACTGTTTTTT.